Listed below are T cell receptor beta chains from one sample, sequenced in a study of T cell changes during pregnancy in multiple sclerosis. TCRdb keeps only in-frame clones here, not all; method: immunoSEQ multiplex PCR. The data contain about 11,000 clones, roughly 94% of them singletons. Sequenced material: CD4+ T cells from peripheral blood mononuclear cells, taken before pregnancy. These receptor sequences come from a female donor with multiple sclerosis, enrolled in a pregnancy study. CDR3s include the opening cysteine and the closing phenylalanine or tryptophan. D genes are given only for firm matches. Some rows mark clone size as missing; the rest say once, few, many or name a class of expanded clone.

v_call	d_call	j_call	clone_size	cdr3_aa	cdr3_nt
TRBV7-9	-	TRBJ1-2	-	CASSLLGAAYGYTF	TGTGCCAGCAGCTTGTTGGGGGCAGCTTATGGCTACACCTTC
TRBV7-2	-	TRBJ1-6	-	CASSLQLTSGNSPLHF	TGTGCCAGCAGCCTACAACTGACGTCGGGTAATTCACCCCTCCACTTT
TRBV6-5	TRBD2	TRBJ2-1	-	CASSPGAGGVQFF	TGTGCCAGCAGTCCAGGGGCGGGAGGTGTGCAGTTCTTC
TRBV4-1	TRBD2	TRBJ2-7	-	CASSKGAASGVHEQYF	TGCGCCAGCAGCAAAGGGGCGGCTAGCGGGGTTCACGAGCAGTACTTC
TRBV6-5	-	TRBJ2-2	-	CASSTTQGSGELFF	TGTGCCAGCAGCACCACACAGGGTTCCGGGGAGCTGTTTTTT
TRBV6-6	-	TRBJ2-7	-	CASSYSPRRGLYEQYF	TGTGCCAGCAGTTACTCTCCCCGGCGGGGGCTTTACGAGCAGTACTTC
TRBV7-6	TRBD1	TRBJ1-4	-	CASSKTGTGSNEKLFF	TGTGCCAGCAGCAAAACCGGGACAGGGTCAAATGAAAAACTGTTTTTT
TRBV6-5	TRBD1	TRBJ1-1	-	CASRRTGTGNTEAFF	TGTGCCAGCAGGAGGACAGGGACCGGGAACACTGAAGCTTTCTTT
TRBV19	-	TRBJ1-2	-	CASTAPRVANYGYTF	TGTGCCAGTACGGCTCCCCGGGTCGCTAACTATGGCTACACCTTC
TRBV5-1	-	TRBJ1-2	-	CASSFHFARHNYGYTF	TGCGCCAGCAGCTTTCATTTCGCGCGACATAACTATGGCTACACCTTC
TRBV2	-	TRBJ1-5	-	CASSGGQRPGPGQPQHF	TGTGCCAGCAGTGGGGGCCAGCGTCCAGGTCCGGGTCAGCCCCAGCATTTT
TRBV5-1	-	TRBJ2-5	-	CASSLGTVLGTQYF	TGCGCCAGCAGCTTGGGGACAGTCTTGGGGACCCAGTACTTC
TRBV19	-	TRBJ2-1	-	CASTTTRSYNEQFF	TGTGCCAGTACCACTACGCGCTCCTACAATGAGCAGTTCTTC
TRBV11-2	TRBD2	TRBJ2-3	-	CASSQGLAGTDTQYF	TGTGCCAGCAGCCAGGGACTAGCCGGCACAGATACGCAGTATTTT
TRBV6-1	-	TRBJ1-5	-	CASSDRANQPQHF	TGTGCCAGCAGTGACAGGGCCAATCAGCCCCAGCATTTT
TRBV6-1	TRBD1	TRBJ2-3	-	CATRQGARADTQYF	TGTGCCACACGACAGGGGGCTAGGGCAGATACGCAGTATTTT
TRBV19	TRBD1	TRBJ2-3	-	CASSKTSGTGIADTQYF	TGTGCCAGTAGTAAAACTTCCGGGACAGGGATCGCAGATACGCAGTATTTT
TRBV7-9	TRBD1	TRBJ1-4	-	CASSLAGDSEKLFF	TGTGCCAGCAGCTTAGCTGGGGACAGCGAAAAACTGTTTTTT
TRBV9	-	TRBJ1-5	-	CASSVGSSMPQHF	TGTGCCAGCAGCGTAGGGTCCTCTATGCCCCAGCATTTT
TRBV27	TRBD1	TRBJ1-1	once	CASRRQGMNTEAFF	TGTGCCAGCAGAAGACAGGGTATGAACACTGAAGCTTTCTTT
TRBV10-3	-	TRBJ1-2	-	CAISESVGSGYTF	TGTGCCATCAGTGAGTCGGTGGGGAGCGGCTACACCTTC
TRBV4-1	-	TRBJ2-3	-	CASSQDGQGGGLNTQYF	TGCGCCAGCAGCCAAGATGGTCAGGGTGGCGGACTAAATACGCAGTATTTT
TRBV6-1	-	TRBJ2-3	-	CASSTLRRTQYF	TGTGCCAGCAGTACCCTGCGGCGCACGCAGTATTTT
TRBV10-3	TRBD1	TRBJ2-4	-	CATSTGGEAKNIQYF	TGTGCCACCAGCACAGGGGGCGAGGCCAAAAACATTCAGTACTTC
TRBV7-3	-	TRBJ2-3	-	CASSLNGGTDTQYF	TGTGCCAGCAGCTTAAACGGCGGAACAGATACGCAGTATTTT
TRBV29-1	TRBD1	TRBJ1-1	-	CSVEGGTGRTEAFF	TGCAGCGTTGAGGGGGGGACAGGGAGGACTGAAGCTTTCTTT
TRBV6-5	-	TRBJ1-6	once	CASSRQYSPLHF	TGTGCCAGCAGCCGACAGTATTCACCCCTCCACTTT
TRBV2	-	TRBJ2-5	-	CASSDARGQETQYF	TGTGCCAGCAGTGATGCCCGGGGGCAAGAGACCCAGTACTTC
TRBV19	TRBD2	TRBJ2-3	-	CASSGGLAGGLHTDTQYF	TGTGCCAGTAGTGGCGGACTAGCGGGGGGGCTGCACACAGATACGCAGTATTTT
TRBV5-1	-	TRBJ2-2	-	CASSLVVQGGTGELFF	TGCGCCAGCAGCTTGGTTGTGCAGGGTGGCACCGGGGAGCTGTTTTTT
TRBV2	-	TRBJ1-2	-	CASSEYAGVDGYTF	TGTGCCAGCAGTGAATATGCGGGGGTTGATGGCTACACCTTC
TRBV20-1	-	TRBJ1-1	-	CSASVNTEAFF	TGCAGTGCTAGCGTGAACACTGAAGCTTTCTTT
TRBV6-5	-	TRBJ2-3	-	CASNGGPKDTQYF	TGTGCCAGCAACGGGGGGCCGAAGGATACGCAGTATTTT
TRBV7-9	TRBD2	TRBJ2-7	-	CASSLISWMPSGKYEQYF	TGTGCCAGCAGCTTAATATCTTGGATGCCTAGCGGGAAATACGAGCAGTACTTC
TRBV29-1	TRBD2	TRBJ2-3	-	CSVEGPAGEGTDTQYF	TGCAGCGTTGAGGGCCCAGCGGGGGAGGGGACAGATACGCAGTATTTT
TRBV18	TRBD1	TRBJ2-1	-	CASSPLDRGASNEQFF	TGTGCCAGCTCACCTCTGGACAGGGGAGCTAGCAATGAGCAGTTCTTC
TRBV6-1	TRBD1	TRBJ1-6	-	CALLGTGVYSPLHF	TGTGCTTTACTTGGGACAGGGGTTTACTCACCCCTCCACTTT
TRBV9	-	TRBJ2-2	-	CASSVAGVGAGELFF	TGTGCCAGCAGCGTAGCCGGGGTCGGGGCCGGGGAGCTGTTTTTT
TRBV18	TRBD1	TRBJ2-7	once	CASSPIEGQGPYEQYF	TGTGCCAGCTCACCAATAGAGGGACAGGGTCCCTACGAGCAGTACTTC
TRBV2	TRBD1	TRBJ1-2	-	CASSDPGQGTNYGYTF	TGTGCCAGCAGTGACCCGGGACAGGGGACTAACTATGGCTACACCTTC
TRBV13	TRBD1	TRBJ2-5	-	CASSSRQGVETQYF	TGTGCCAGCAGCTCCCGACAGGGCGTGGAGACCCAGTACTTC
TRBV27	-	TRBJ2-6	-	CASSSWGTGANVLTF	TGTGCCAGCAGTTCATGGGGCACTGGGGCCAACGTCCTGACTTTC
TRBV11-2	TRBD2	TRBJ2-3	-	CASSPWAGGNTDTQYF	TGTGCCAGCAGCCCGTGGGCGGGGGGGAACACAGATACGCAGTATTTT
TRBV7-9	-	TRBJ1-1	-	CASSLLPGLGGTEAFF	TGTGCCAGCAGCTTACTTCCAGGGTTGGGGGGGACTGAAGCTTTCTTT
TRBV30	-	TRBJ2-2	-	CAWSAPPRFNTGELFF	TGTGCCTGGAGTGCCCCCCCGCGCTTCAACACCGGGGAGCTGTTTTTT
TRBV5-8	-	TRBJ1-2	-	CASSEPTGLGGGYTF	TGTGCCAGCAGCGAACCAACAGGGCTTGGGGGTGGCTACACCTTC
TRBV6-5	-	TRBJ2-4	-	CASSYEGAGAKNIQYF	TGTGCCAGCAGTTACGAGGGAGCCGGGGCCAAAAACATTCAGTACTTC